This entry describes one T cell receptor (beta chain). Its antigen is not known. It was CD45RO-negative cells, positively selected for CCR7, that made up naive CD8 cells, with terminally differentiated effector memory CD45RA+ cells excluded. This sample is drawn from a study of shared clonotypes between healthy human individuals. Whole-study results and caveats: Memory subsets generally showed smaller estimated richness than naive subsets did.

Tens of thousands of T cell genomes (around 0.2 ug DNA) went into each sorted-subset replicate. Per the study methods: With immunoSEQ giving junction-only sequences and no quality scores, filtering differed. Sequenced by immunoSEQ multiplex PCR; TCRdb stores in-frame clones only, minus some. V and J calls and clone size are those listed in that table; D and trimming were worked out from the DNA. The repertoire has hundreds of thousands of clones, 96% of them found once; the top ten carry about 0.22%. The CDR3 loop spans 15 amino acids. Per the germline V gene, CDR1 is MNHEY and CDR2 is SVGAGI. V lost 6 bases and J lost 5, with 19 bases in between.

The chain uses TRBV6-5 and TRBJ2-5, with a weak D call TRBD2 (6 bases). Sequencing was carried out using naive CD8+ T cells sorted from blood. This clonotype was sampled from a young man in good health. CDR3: CASSHDSGPIETQYF. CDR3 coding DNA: TGTGCCAGCAGCCACGATAGCGGTCCTATCGAGACCCAGTACTTC.